One sample yielded the 13 T cell receptor beta chains listed below, sequenced in a study of OX40 agonist ivuxolimab in advanced cancers. The protocol was immunoSEQ multiplex PCR, while the TCRdb copy is restricted to in-frame clones and leaves out a portion. The repertoire has tens of thousands of clones, roughly 78% of them found once; the top ten carry about 2%. Sequencing was performed on CD4+ or CD8+ T cells sorted from blood, taken in a trial of the OX40 agonist ivuxolimab. Every receptor here comes from an adult with an advanced solid tumor such as melanoma, head and neck, liver or kidney cancer.

This clone appeared once. The chain uses TRBV6-5 and TRBJ2-7; D is perhaps TRBD1 or TRBD2 (5 bases each). Germline V gives CDR1 MNHEY, CDR2 SVGAGI. The CDR3 has 14 amino acids. Trimming shortened V by 2 bases and J by 2 bases, and 10 bases separated the two germline ends. The CDR3 loop is CASSYRDAAYEQYF. CDR3 nucleotide sequence: TGTGCCAGCAGTTACAGGGACGCCGCCTACGAGCAGTACTTC.

The chain joins TRBV6-6 to TRBJ2-1, with a possible D match to TRBD2 (6 bases). The CDR3 contains 14 residues. V was trimmed by 5 bases and J by 7 bases, leaving 15 bases between them. Germline CDR1 and CDR2: MNHNY and SVGAGI (reference sequence). For the CDR3, the DNA is TGTGCCAGCAGTCCTTCGGGACTTACTAATGAGCAGTTCTTC. This gives the protein CASSPSGLTNEQFF.

The rearrangement links TRBV5-1 to TRBJ2-3, with TRBD2 matching over 9 bases. The length of the CDR3 is 14 residues. Germline V CDR1 and CDR2: SGHRS, YFSETQ. J was trimmed by 5 bases and V by 4 bases; bases with no gene match: 5. The CDR3, as DNA: TGCGCCAGCAGCCCAGGACTAGCGCGAGATACGCAGTATTTT. It translates to CASSPGLARDTQYF.

The rearrangement uses TRBV30 and TRBJ2-4; D gene ambiguous. The germline gives CDR1 GTSNPN, CDR2 SVGIG (reference sequence). V lost 0 bases, J lost 4 bases, and 13 bases lay in between. CDR3 length equals 15 residues. CDR3 DNA: TGTGCCTGGAGTGTACCCGGCCTCTCAAAAAACATTCAGTACTTC. This encodes CAWSVPGLSKNIQYF. Full variable domain (missing parts from reference TRBV30 and TRBJ2-4): SQTIHQWPATLVQPVGSPLSLECTVEGTSNPNLYWYRQAAGRGLQLLFYSVGIGQISSEVPQNLSASRPQDRQFILSSKKLLLSDSGFYLCAWSVPGLSKNIQYFGAGTRLSVL.

The chain employs TRBV5-4 and TRBJ1-1; 7 bases fit TRBD1. Germline assignment: CDR1 SGHNT and CDR2 YYREEE (reference sequence). CDR3 length: 16 amino acids. V gave up 3 bases and J gave up 0 bases; unmatched junction bases: 8. The CDR3 spells CASSSGTVRMNTEAFF. The CDR3 nucleotides are TGTGCCAGCAGCTCCGGGACAGTACGCATGAACACTGAAGCTTTCTTT.

For the CDR3, the DNA is TGTGCCAGCAGTTTAATGGGGGGATACTATGGCTACACCTTC. Translation gives CASSLMGGYYGYTF. The chain employs TRBV28 and TRBJ1-2; weak D call: TRBD1 (5 bases). CDR1 MDHEN and CDR2 SYDVKM come from the germline V gene. Trimming shortened V by 2 bases and J by 3 bases, and 10 bases separated the two germline ends. The CDR3 sequence is 14 residues long.

The rearrangement links TRBV5-4 to TRBJ1-4; TRBD1 matches 8 bases. The CDR3 spans 15 residues. Per germline, CDR1 SGHNT and CDR2 YYREEE (reference sequence). V shed 1 base, J shed 7 bases, and the junction held 6 bases outside the gene matches. The CDR3 loop is CASSLTGGTAEKLFF. The CDR3 region has the DNA TGTGCCAGCAGCTTGACAGGGGGTACAGCTGAAAAACTGTTTTTT.

This clone was observed a single time. The gene calls are TRBV7-9 and TRBJ2-1; D possibly uses TRBD1 or TRBD2 (5 bases each). Per germline, CDR1 SEHNR and CDR2 FQNEAQ (reference sequence). Trimming took 1 base from V and 7 from J, leaving 11 bases between them. CDR3 size: 14 residues. The CDR3 nucleotides read TGTGCCAGCAGCTTAGATGAGGGGTGGAATGAGCAGTTCTTC. This encodes CASSLDEGWNEQFF.

The CDR3 DNA reads TGCAGCGTTGAAGATCCGGCGAGGCCAGGAGGGGAGCAGTACTTC. Translated, it gives CSVEDPARPGGEQYF. The chain employs TRBV29-1 and TRBJ2-7; D is perhaps TRBD2 (6 bases). The ends were cut back, 0 bases at V and 7 bases at J, with 19 bases in the middle. CDR1 is SQVTM, CDR2 ANQGSEA, per germline. The CDR3 sequence is 15 residues long.

The gene calls are TRBV6-5 and TRBJ2-2; perhaps D is TRBD1 or TRBD2 (5 bases each). The CDR3 contains 12 residues. Germline lookup yields CDR1 MNHEY and CDR2 SVGAGI. Trimming stripped 2 bases from V and 9 bases from J, with 7 bases between. DNA of the CDR3: TGTGCCAGCAGTTACGGGGGTCGGGAGCTGTTTTTT. Protein sequence: CASSYGGRELFF.

This rearrangement joins TRBV6-5 to TRBJ1-2; unclear D gene. The V end lost 8 bases, the J end lost 4 bases, and 14 bases lay between the germline ends. The CDR3 is made up of 13 amino acids. CDR1 is MNHEY, CDR2 SVGAGI, per germline. This chain's CDR3 is CASRAQWGYGYTF. In nucleotides, the CDR3 is TGTGCCAGCCGGGCGCAGTGGGGCTATGGCTACACCTTC.

The rearrangement links TRBV10-1 to TRBJ2-2; D gene unclear. The germline CDR1 and CDR2 sequences are WNHNN and SYGVQD (reference sequence). V was trimmed by 5 bases and J by 5 bases, leaving 9 bases between them. This CDR3 region has 13 residues. The CDR3 is CASSLDPTGELFF. In DNA form, the CDR3 reads TGCGCCAGCAGTTTAGACCCTACCGGGGAGCTGTTTTTT.

This chain uses TRBV7-8 with TRBJ1-6; D gene ambiguous. CDR3 length: 14 amino acids. Per the germline V gene, CDR1 is SGHVS and CDR2 is FQNEAQ. V lost 2 bases and J lost 7, with 9 bases in between. Written as DNA, the CDR3 is TGTGCCAGCAGCTTACTCGCCCCGAATTCACCCCTCCACTTT. It translates to CASSLLAPNSPLHF.